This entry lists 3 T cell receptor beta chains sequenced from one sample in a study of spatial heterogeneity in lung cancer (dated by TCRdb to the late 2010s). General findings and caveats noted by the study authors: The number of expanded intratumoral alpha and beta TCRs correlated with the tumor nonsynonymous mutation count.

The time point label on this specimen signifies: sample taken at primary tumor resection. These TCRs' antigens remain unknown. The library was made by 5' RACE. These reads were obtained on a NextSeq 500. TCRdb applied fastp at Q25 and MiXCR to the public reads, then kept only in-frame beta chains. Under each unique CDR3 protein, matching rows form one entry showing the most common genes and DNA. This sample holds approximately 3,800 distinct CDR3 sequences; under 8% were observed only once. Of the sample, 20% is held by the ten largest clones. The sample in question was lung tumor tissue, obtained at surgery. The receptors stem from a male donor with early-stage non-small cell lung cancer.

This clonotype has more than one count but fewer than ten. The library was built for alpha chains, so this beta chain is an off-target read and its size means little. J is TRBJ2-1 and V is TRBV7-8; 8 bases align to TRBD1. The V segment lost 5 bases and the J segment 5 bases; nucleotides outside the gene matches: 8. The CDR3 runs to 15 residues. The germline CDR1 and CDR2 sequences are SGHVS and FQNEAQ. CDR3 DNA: TGTGCCAGCAGCGAGGGGGACAGGAGCGACAATGAGCAGTTCTTC. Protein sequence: CASSEGDRSDNEQFF.

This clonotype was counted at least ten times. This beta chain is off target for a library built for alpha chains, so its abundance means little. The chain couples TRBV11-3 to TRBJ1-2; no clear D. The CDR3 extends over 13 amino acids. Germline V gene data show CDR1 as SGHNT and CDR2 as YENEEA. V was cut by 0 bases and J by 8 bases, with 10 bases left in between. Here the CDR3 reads CASSLERVEGYTF. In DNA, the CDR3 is TGTGCCAGCAGCTTAGAAAGGGTAGAAGGCTACACCTTC.

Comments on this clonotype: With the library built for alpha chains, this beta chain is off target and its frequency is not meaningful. The CDR3, as DNA: TGCAGTGCTAGAGGACCCCAACAACGCACAGATACGCAGTATTTT. Its translation: CSARGPQQRTDTQYF. This chain links TRBV20-1 with TRBJ2-3, with no clear D. CDR1 and CDR2 from the germline V gene are DFQATT and SNEGSKA (reference sequence). The CDR3 consists of 15 residues. V was trimmed by 1 base and J by 1 base, leaving 12 bases between them.